These 18 T cell receptor beta chains share one sample of origin, sequenced in a study of T-cell reconstitution after alpha-beta-depleted transplantation in children. This sample's TCRbeta library carried unique molecular identifier barcodes. One entry per CDR3 protein results from TCRdb running MiXCR on the PCR reads. Among roughly 310,000 distinct CDR3 sequences listed, 23% were seen once. The sample consisted of PBMCs, mostly from graft donor cells, taken 180 days after TCRalphabeta/CD19-depleted stem cell transplant. Receptors were obtained from a male patient younger than 18 who had a stem cell transplant for acute lymphoblastic leukemia, so the T cells may come from the graft donor.

This clonotype has just a few counts. The chain is built from TRBV5-1 and TRBJ2-1, with 8 positions matching TRBD2. The germline CDR1 and CDR2 sequences are SGHRS and YFSETQ. With 0 bases clipped from V and 5 bases from J, the junction kept 4 bases outside the gene matches. This CDR3 has 15 amino acids. The CDR3 is CASSLGLAQNNEQFF. CDR3 bases: TGCGCCAGCAGCTTGGGACTAGCGCAAAACAATGAGCAGTTCTTC.

This clonotype has just a few counts. This chain joins TRBV5-5 and TRBJ2-7; no definite D call. Trimming shortened V by 4 bases and J by 7 bases, and 9 bases separated the two germline ends. Germline V CDR1 and CDR2: SGHKS, YYEKEE (reference sequence). The CDR3 is made up of 11 amino acids. CDR3 region: CASSVFGEQYF. The CDR3 coding sequence is TGTGCCAGCAGCGTTTTCGGAGAGCAGTACTTC.

This clonotype was detected a few times. The V gene is TRBV27, the J gene TRBJ1-1; D perhaps matches TRBD1 (5 bases). The CDR3 loop spans 16 amino acids. Germline assignment: CDR1 MNHEY and CDR2 SMNVEV (reference sequence). The V gene lost 1 base and the J gene lost 0 bases, with 12 bases spanning the gap. For the CDR3, the DNA is TGTGCCAGCAGTTTATTAGGGGTACTTATGAACACTGAAGCTTTCTTT. Translation: CASSLLGVLMNTEAFF.

This clonotype was seen a handful of times. This chain uses TRBV5-6 with TRBJ2-7; possibly TRBD2 for D (6 bases). Per germline, CDR1 SGHDT and CDR2 YYEEEE. Trimming took off 1 base at V and 0 bases at J, with 14 bases between the two ends. CDR3 length: 16 amino acids. This CDR3 is CASSLSGSGLSYEQYF. The CDR3 coding sequence is TGTGCCAGCAGCTTGTCGGGTAGCGGCCTCTCCTACGAGCAGTACTTC.

This clonotype was seen a handful of times. The rearrangement links TRBV20-1 to TRBJ1-5; 7 bases are shared with TRBD1. In germline, CDR1 is DFQATT, CDR2 SNEGSKA (reference sequence). The length of the CDR3 is 12 residues. V shed 6 bases and J 7 bases; nucleotides not matched to a gene: 6. In DNA, the CDR3 is TGCAGTGCCCGACAGGGTGGGCAGCCCCAGCATTTT. As protein: CSARQGGQPQHF.

The V call is TRBV12-3 or TRBV12-4, the J call TRBJ1-5; D ambiguous. There are 15 residues in the CDR3. Trimming removed 6 bases from V and 2 bases from J, with 14 bases in between. The CDR3 nucleotides read TGTGCCAGCAGCCCCCCCCGTAGGGGCAATCAGCCCCAGCATTTT. This sequence encodes CASSPPRRGNQPQHF.

This clonotype was observed a handful of times. The rearrangement uses TRBV11-3 and TRBJ2-5, with 14 bases that match TRBD2. Germline CDR1 SGHNT, CDR2 YENEEA. CDR3 length: 17 residues. Trimming removed 5 bases from V and 2 bases from J; junction bases left unmatched: 7. CDR3 region: CASSVGLAGGLQETQYF. CDR3 coding DNA: TGTGCCAGCAGCGTCGGACTAGCGGGAGGACTACAAGAGACCCAGTACTTC.

In its sample, this clonotype was seen a few times. The rearrangement uses TRBV6-5 and TRBJ2-5; D possibly matches TRBD1 or TRBD2 (6 bases each). V lost 4 bases and J 1 base, leaving 13 bases between the germline ends. This CDR3 region has 15 residues. The germline gives CDR1 MNHEY, CDR2 SVGAGI. The CDR3 reads CASSSPGGLQETQYF. In DNA, the CDR3 is TGTGCCAGCAGTTCTCCCGGGGGCCTCCAAGAGACCCAGTACTTC.

CDR3 sequence reads: CSARDFGGIWQNIQYF. In DNA, the CDR3 is TGCAGTGCTAGAGATTTTGGTGGGATTTGGCAAAACATTCAGTACTTC. The rearrangement uses TRBV20-1 and TRBJ2-4; D remains ambiguous. V gave up 0 bases and J gave up 5 bases, with 17 bases separating them. Germline loops: CDR1 DFQATT, CDR2 SNEGSKA (reference sequence). This CDR3 is built from 16 residues.

V gene TRBV25-1 combines with J gene TRBJ2-3; D is ambiguous. V shed 3 bases and J shed 6 bases, with 4 bases lying between them. The CDR3 is made up of 11 amino acids. The germline gives CDR1 MGHDK, CDR2 SYGVNS. CDR3 region: CASSETDTQYF. The CDR3 DNA reads TGTGCCAGCAGTGAGACTGATACGCAGTATTTT.

The V and J genes are TRBV28 and TRBJ1-6; unclear D gene. CDR3 length equals 15 residues. The V gene's germline CDR1 is MDHEN and CDR2 SYDVKM. Trimming left V 7 bases short and J 7 bases short, with 17 bases between. Written as DNA, the CDR3 is TGTGCCAGCACTCCAGGCGGGTTGGAGAATTCACCCCTCCACTTT. This codes for CASTPGGLENSPLHF.

This clonotype was seen only a few times. The gene calls are TRBV9 and TRBJ2-7; D is possibly TRBD1 (6 bases). The V gene's germline CDR1 is SGDLS and CDR2 YYNGEE. This CDR3 contains 12 residues. V lost 3 bases and J lost 7, with 11 bases in between. For the CDR3, the DNA is TGTGCCAGCAGCGAGACAGGTGGTGAGCAGTACTTC. This encodes CASSETGGEQYF. Together with reference TRBV9 and TRBJ2-7, the CDR3 gives the full variable domain: DSGVTQTPKHLITATGQRVTLRCSPRSGDLSVYWYQQSLDQGLQFLIQYYNGEERAKGNILERFSAQQFPDLHSELNLSSLELGDSALYFCASSETGGEQYFGPGTRLTVT.

The chain carries TRBV29-1 and TRBJ1-2; D is ambiguous. The CDR3 covers 12 residues. V was trimmed by 6 bases and J by 3 bases, leaving 11 bases between them. CDR1 and CDR2 (germline): SQVTM, ANQGSEA. The CDR3 nucleotides read TGCAGCGTCCGTAGAGGGTACTATGGCTACACCTTC. Amino acids: CSVRRGYYGYTF.

This clonotype was seen a few times. The rearrangement joins TRBV6-5 to TRBJ2-1; 7 positions agree with TRBD1. V shed 3 bases and J 0 bases; nucleotides not matched to a gene: 11. The CDR3 has 18 amino acids. In germline, CDR1 is MNHEY, CDR2 SVGAGI. Written as DNA, the CDR3 is TGTGCCAGCAGTTATAGTACAGGGGTCCGTTTCTCCTACAATGAGCAGTTCTTC. Translation: CASSYSTGVRFSYNEQFF.

This clonotype was seen more than once but under ten times. The chain combines TRBV20-1 with TRBJ1-2; the match to TRBD1 covers 11 bases. V shed 6 bases and J 3 bases; nucleotides not matched to a gene: 21. Germline V CDR1 and CDR2: DFQATT, SNEGSKA (reference sequence). The CDR3 contains 19 residues. Here the CDR3 reads CSATPDFPSAGQGDYGYTF. The CDR3 DNA reads as TGCAGTGCGACTCCTGATTTCCCGTCGGCGGGACAGGGGGACTATGGCTACACCTTC.

V gene TRBV5-5 combines with J gene TRBJ1-1, with D perhaps matching TRBD1 (5 bases). CDR3 size: 14 residues. Germline assignment: CDR1 SGHKS and CDR2 YYEKEE (reference sequence). The V end lost 3 bases, the J end lost 0 bases, and 9 bases lay between the germline ends. CDR3 bases: TGTGCCAGCAGCTGGGACGGGATGAACACTGAAGCTTTCTTT. The encoded protein is CASSWDGMNTEAFF.

Turning to this clonotype: This could be a read error, since a much larger clone is one nucleotide away. V and J are TRBV3-1 and TRBJ2-7; no firm D call. The germline gives CDR1 LGHDT, CDR2 YNNKEL (reference sequence). Trimming shortened V by 1 base and J by 5 bases, and 3 bases separated the two germline ends. There are 11 residues in the CDR3. The CDR3 is CASSQAHEQYF. CDR3 bases: TGTGCCAGCAGCCAAGCCCACGAGCAGTACTTC.

This chain connects TRBV5-1 to TRBJ1-5; D is uncertain. The V end lost 0 bases, the J end lost 5 bases, and 9 bases lay between the germline ends. This CDR3 region has 14 residues. Germline V gene lookup returns CDR1 SGHRS and CDR2 YFSETQ. Here the CDR3 DNA reads TGCGCCAGCAGCTTGGCCGGGCGGGATCAGCCCCAGCATTTT. Amino acids: CASSLAGRDQPQHF.